One sample yielded the 18 T cell receptor beta chains listed below, sequenced in a study of cytomegalovirus exposure and HLA in healthy donors. A multiplex PCR was run with 60 Vbeta primers and 13 Jbeta primers. Sequenced by immunoSEQ multiplex PCR; TCRdb stores in-frame clones only, minus some. The table shows 150,000 to 200,000 clones, with around 82% occurring only once. The source material was PBMCs. Receptors originate from a young man in good health and CMV-seronegative.

J is TRBJ2-1 and V is TRBV28; 11 bases align to TRBD2. With 3 bases clipped from V and 0 bases from J, the junction kept 10 bases outside the gene matches. This CDR3 contains 19 residues. Germline CDR1 is MDHEN and CDR2 is SYDVKM. CDR3 in DNA: TGTGCCAGCAGTTTCCTAGCGGGAGGCGCCCCCAGCTCCTACAATGAGCAGTTCTTC. The encoded protein is CASSFLAGGAPSSYNEQFF.

Notes on this clone: Additional DNA sequences in this sample encode the identical CDR3. The V gene is TRBV6-1, the J gene TRBJ2-1; 12 bases align to TRBD2. This CDR3 has 15 amino acids. The trim removed 2 bases at V and 4 bases at J, leaving 0 bases unmatched. The germline CDR1 and CDR2 sequences are MNHNS and SASEGT. For the CDR3, the DNA is TGTGCCAGCAGTGAACTAGCGGGAGGGTACAATGAGCAGTTCTTC. Residues: CASSELAGGYNEQFF.

V and J are TRBV5-1 and TRBJ2-1; 11 bases are shared with TRBD1. Germline V gene data show CDR1 as SGHRS and CDR2 as YFSETQ. Trimming took 3 bases from V and 8 from J; bases not matched to a gene: 4. The CDR3 extends over 14 amino acids. DNA of the CDR3: TGCGCCAGCAGCTGGGGACAGGGGGTCGATGAGCAGTTCTTC. Translated: CASSWGQGVDEQFF. The complete variable domain, with remaining parts taken from reference TRBV5-1 and TRBJ2-1, reads KAGVTQTPRYLIKTRGQQVTLSCSPISGHRSVSWYQQTPGQGLQFLFEYFSETQRNKGNFPGRFSGRQFSNSRSEMNVSTLELGDSALYLCASSWGQGVDEQFFGPGTRLTVL.

This clone was recorded a few times. This chain uses TRBV7-9 with TRBJ2-7; 7 bases are shared with TRBD1. V was clipped by 5 bases and J by 2 bases; unmatched bases: 9. CDR1 is SEHNR and CDR2 is FQNEAQ in the germline V gene (reference sequence). The CDR3 runs to 15 residues. The CDR3: CASSRDRARAYEQYF. In DNA form, the CDR3 reads TGTGCCAGCAGCAGAGACAGGGCTAGGGCCTACGAGCAGTACTTC. Together with reference TRBV7-9 and TRBJ2-7, the CDR3 gives the full variable domain: DTGVSQNPRHKITKRGQNVTFRCDPISEHNRLYWYRQTLGQGPEFLTYFQNEAQLEKSRLLSDRFSAERPKGSFSTLEIQRTEQGDSAMYLCASSRDRARAYEQYFGPGTRLTVT.

The chain uses TRBV18 and TRBJ2-1, with 7 nucleotides matching TRBD2. Trimming at V came to 3 bases and at J to 3 bases, leaving 5 bases not matched to a gene. Germline V gene sequence: CDR1 KGHSH, CDR2 LQKENI. The CDR3 runs 15 residues. CDR3 loop: CASSPRGGGYNEQFF. CDR3 DNA sequence: TGTGCCAGCTCACCGAGAGGCGGGGGCTACAATGAGCAGTTCTTC.

This rearrangement joins TRBV2 to TRBJ2-5; TRBD2 matches at 9 bases. Germline loops: CDR1 SNHLY, CDR2 FYNNEI. The CDR3 extends over 15 amino acids. Trimming cost V 6 bases and J 2 bases; bases outside gene matches: 7. CDR3 residues: CASRVGGGVQETQYF. The CDR3 DNA reads TGTGCCAGCAGGGTCGGCGGGGGGGTACAAGAGACCCAGTACTTC.

This sequence joins TRBV4-2 and TRBJ1-3, with unresolved D. Germline-derived CDR1 and CDR2 are LGHNA and YNFKEQ. Trimming took 3 bases from V and 3 from J, leaving 6 bases between them. The CDR3 is made up of 13 amino acids. CDR3: CASSQGDGNTIYF. Here the CDR3 DNA reads TGTGCCAGCAGCCAGGGCGATGGAAACACCATATATTTT.

The chain combines TRBV6-5 with TRBJ1-5; 7 bases agree with TRBD1. Germline assignment: CDR1 MNHEY and CDR2 SVGAGI. The V gene end was trimmed by 6 bases and the J gene end by 5 bases; junction bases not matched to a gene: 7. This CDR3 has 14 amino acids. This CDR3 is CASRRQGLDQPQHF. As DNA, the CDR3 is TGTGCCAGCAGAAGACAGGGTTTGGATCAGCCCCAGCATTTT.

This chain joins TRBV28 and TRBJ1-6; 10 bases map to TRBD1. V dropped 2 bases and J dropped 5; count of bases not matched to a gene: 0. The CDR3 covers 15 residues. Germline V gene lookup returns CDR1 MDHEN and CDR2 SYDVKM. The CDR3 DNA sequence: TGTGCCAGCAGTTTAGGGACAGGGGATAATTCACCCCTCCACTTT. This encodes CASSLGTGDNSPLHF.

The chain recombines TRBV2 with TRBJ2-3; no reliable D call. The V gene lost 5 bases and the J gene lost 5 bases, with 5 bases spanning the gap. This CDR3 is built from 11 residues. Germline V gives CDR1 SNHLY, CDR2 FYNNEI. The DNA for the CDR3 is TGTGCCAGCAGTACACGAGATACGCAGTATTTT. It yields the protein CASSTRDTQYF.

This chain links TRBV10-2 with TRBJ1-4, with TRBD1 identical over 7 bases. The CDR3 is 13 amino acids. Germline lookup yields CDR1 WSHSY and CDR2 SAAADI. The V segment lost 10 bases and the J segment 6 bases; nucleotides outside the gene matches: 8. The CDR3 is CAKPGQIDEKLFF. CDR3 bases: TGCGCCAAGCCGGGACAGATAGATGAAAAACTGTTTTTT.

The chain is built from TRBV6-5 and TRBJ2-3; D is possibly TRBD2 (5 bases). Trimming stripped 6 bases from V and 2 bases from J, with 12 bases between. The germline gives CDR1 MNHEY, CDR2 SVGAGI. The CDR3 has 14 residues. The CDR3 is CASRALAPTDTQYF. The CDR3, as DNA: TGTGCCAGCAGGGCCCTAGCTCCCACAGATACGCAGTATTTT.

The rearrangement joins TRBV7-9 to TRBJ2-3; D is undetermined. V was clipped by 3 bases and J by 2 bases, with 9 bases between them. Germline loops: CDR1 SEHNR, CDR2 FQNEAQ (reference sequence). This CDR3 is 14 amino acids long. The CDR3 reads CASSLIEYTDTQYF. CDR3 bases: TGTGCCAGCAGCTTGATAGAGTACACAGATACGCAGTATTTT. Based on the CDR3 plus reference TRBV7-9 and TRBJ2-3, the full variable domain is DTGVSQNPRHKITKRGQNVTFRCDPISEHNRLYWYRQTLGQGPEFLTYFQNEAQLEKSRLLSDRFSAERPKGSFSTLEIQRTEQGDSAMYLCASSLIEYTDTQYFGPGTRLTVL.

The rearrangement uses TRBV5-1 and TRBJ2-7, with a possible D match to TRBD1 (6 bases). CDR1 and CDR2 (germline): SGHRS, YFSETQ. Trimming removed 0 bases from V and 4 bases from J, with 11 bases in between. There are 14 residues in the CDR3. CDR3 amino acids: CASSLGQEPYEQYF. DNA for the CDR3: TGCGCCAGCAGCTTGGGACAGGAGCCATACGAGCAGTACTTC.

The chain is built from TRBV11-3 and TRBJ2-1, with 12 bases fitting TRBD2. The CDR3 sequence is 17 residues long. Germline values: CDR1 SGHNT, CDR2 YENEEA. Trimming removed 4 bases from V and 8 bases from J; junction bases left unmatched: 12. The CDR3 DNA is TGTGCCAGCAGCTCCCGATCCAGGACTAGCGGGACTGATGAGCAGTTCTTC. Translation gives CASSSRSRTSGTDEQFF.

Here the CDR3 reads CASSLMTGTRDTQYF. The CDR3 region has the DNA TGTGCCAGCAGCTTAATGACAGGGACCCGAGATACGCAGTATTTT. J is TRBJ2-3 and V is TRBV7-6, with 7 bases lining up with TRBD1. The V gene's germline CDR1 is SGHVS and CDR2 FNYEAQ. With V trimmed by 2 bases and J by 5 bases, 7 bases remained unmatched. There are 15 residues in the CDR3.

This chain joins TRBV5-8 and TRBJ2-5, with 9 bases lining up with TRBD1. Germline loops: CDR1 SGHTS, CDR2 YDEGEE. Trimming at V came to 1 base and at J to 7 bases, leaving 8 bases not matched to a gene. The CDR3 covers 15 residues. In DNA, the CDR3 is TGTGCCAGCAGCTTGCGGGACAGGGTGTCGAGGACCCAGTACTTC. It codes for CASSLRDRVSRTQYF.

V gene TRBV5-4 combines with J gene TRBJ2-1; 7 positions agree with TRBD2. The ends lost 4 bases at V and 7 bases at J; junction bases unmatched: 11. Per the germline V gene, CDR1 is SGHNT and CDR2 is YYREEE (reference sequence). This CDR3 is 15 amino acids long. CDR3 residues: CASSTKLAGPNEQFF. In DNA form, the CDR3 reads TGTGCCAGCAGCACCAAGTTAGCGGGTCCTAATGAGCAGTTCTTC.